This T cell receptor beta chain emerged from a study of blood T cell repertoires in COVID-19. The CDR3 has 16 amino acids. Trimming cost V 5 bases and J 1 base, with 18 bases left between them. The germline V gene encodes CDR1 LNHDA and CDR2 SQIVND (reference sequence). In the original processing: Amplification with reference gene primers provided the estimates of nucleated cell counts. The table came from immunoSEQ multiplex PCR; TCRdb's copy has only in-frame clones and leaves some out. Clonal size and the V and J genes are those of that table, whereas D and trimming came from the DNA. The sample consists of 250,000 to 350,000 clones, about 80% of them appearing once.

The source of this sequence is a person aged 65-85 years with COVID-19, enrolled during active disease. The chain employs TRBV19 and TRBJ2-7, with D possibly being TRBD2 (5 bases). The sequencing input was peripheral blood. Here the CDR3 reads CASSRSLAELSYEQYF. CDR3 sequence (DNA): TGTGCCAGTAGTCGTAGCCTAGCCGAACTGTCCTACGAGCAGTACTTC.